Below, 32 T cell receptor beta chains from the same sample are listed, as sequenced in a study of cytomegalovirus exposure and HLA in healthy donors (dated by TCRdb to about 2017). The library was obtained by the immunoSEQ multiplex PCR assay. A mixture of 60 forward primers for TCR Vbeta segments and 13 reverse primers for TCR Jbeta segments was used in the multiplex PCR. TCRdb provides this immuneACCESS table in a form limited to in-frame rearrangements. Some clones are lacking; in checked studies, under half of them reflect an unresolved V gene, and why the rest are absent is not known. In this sample the table shows about 98,000 clones, approximately 69% of which occur a single time. Less than 1.5% of the sample is in the top ten clones. Sequenced: PBMCs. These receptors all stem from a female donor in good health and CMV-seronegative.

This sequence joins TRBV5-6 and TRBJ2-7; TRBD1 aligns across 8 bases. Germline V gene data show CDR1 as SGHDT and CDR2 as YYEEEE. Losses at the gene ends were 4 bases for V and 1 base for J; bases not matched to a gene: 4. The length of the CDR3 is 14 residues. Here the CDR3 DNA reads TGTGCCAGCAGCGCATGGACAGGGTCCTACGAGCAGTACTTC. It is translated as CASSAWTGSYEQYF.

This chain uses TRBV7-6 with TRBJ2-1; 9 bases align to TRBD1. Germline CDR1 is SGHVS and CDR2 is FNYEAQ. The CDR3 is made up of 15 amino acids. Trimming cost V 5 bases and J 6 bases; bases outside gene matches: 8. This chain's CDR3 is CASSPGQGMGNEQFF. In DNA form, the CDR3 reads TGTGCCAGCAGCCCGGGACAGGGAATGGGCAATGAGCAGTTCTTC.

The chain joins TRBV9 to TRBJ2-1; tentative D call: TRBD2 (5 bases). Germline V gene sequence: CDR1 SGDLS, CDR2 YYNGEE. Trimming shortened V by 1 base and J by 6 bases, and 5 bases separated the two germline ends. The CDR3 has 12 amino acids. CDR3 in amino acids: CASSVSGNEQFF. CDR3 DNA sequence: TGTGCCAGCAGCGTAAGCGGCAATGAGCAGTTCTTC.

The CDR3 DNA reads TGTGCCAGCAGTTACCCCCTCCGGCAGGGTGGGCAGCCCCAGCATTTT. Protein product: CASSYPLRQGGQPQHF. The gene calls are TRBV6-6 and TRBJ1-5, with D perhaps matching TRBD1 (5 bases). Trimming stripped 2 bases from V and 7 bases from J, with 18 bases between. The germline V gene has CDR1 MNHNY and CDR2 SVGAGI (reference sequence). The CDR3 covers 16 residues.

The chain links TRBV5-6 to TRBJ2-3; 9 bases map to TRBD2. Trimming cost V 2 bases and J 2 bases; bases outside gene matches: 6. Germline CDR1 is SGHDT and CDR2 is YYEEEE. The CDR3 covers 16 residues. This chain's CDR3 is CASSLAGGGPTDTQYF. For the CDR3, the DNA is TGTGCCAGCAGCTTAGCGGGAGGAGGCCCCACAGATACGCAGTATTTT.

The table lists this clone with a few counts. Compared with germline, one end of the junction differs, possibly owing to a read error. The rearrangement uses TRBV7-9 and TRBJ2-1; D could derive from TRBD1 or TRBD2 (5 bases each). CDR3 length: 14 residues. Germline CDR1 and CDR2: SEHNR and FQNEAQ (reference sequence). This chain's CDR3 is CASSLAWRQQGQFF. The CDR3 DNA reads as TGTGCCAGCAGCCTAGCATGGCGTCAGCAGGGGCAGTTCTTC.

This clone occurred a few times. This chain connects TRBV5-1 to TRBJ2-2, with D tentatively TRBD1 (6 bases). From germline, CDR1 is SGHRS and CDR2 YFSETQ. The ends were cut back, 0 bases at V and 3 bases at J, with 18 bases in the middle. The CDR3 totals 18 residues. The CDR3 sequence: CASSLGRSGSGDTGELFF. The CDR3, as DNA: TGCGCCAGCAGCTTGGGACGGTCCGGCTCAGGGGACACCGGGGAGCTGTTTTTT. The variable domain in full, completed from reference TRBV5-1 and TRBJ2-2, reads KAGVTQTPRYLIKTRGQQVTLSCSPISGHRSVSWYQQTPGQGLQFLFEYFSETQRNKGNFPGRFSGRQFSNSRSEMNVSTLELGDSALYLCASSLGRSGSGDTGELFFGEGSRLTVL.

DNA for the CDR3: TGTGCCAGCAATGTACCGGGGATCGAGGCCGGGGAGCTGTTTTTT. Protein: CASNVPGIEAGELFF. The V call is TRBV2, the J call TRBJ2-2; possibly TRBD2 for D (5 bases). V was cut by 7 bases and J by 6 bases, with 18 bases left in between. Germline assignment: CDR1 SNHLY and CDR2 FYNNEI. This CDR3 has 15 amino acids. Variable domain in full (rest from reference TRBV2 and TRBJ2-2): EPEVTQTPSHQVTQMGQEVILRCVPISNHLYFYWYRQILGQKVEFLVSFYNNEISEKSEIFDDQFSVERPDGSNFTLKIRSTKLEDSAMYFCASNVPGIEAGELFFGEGSRLTVL.

This chain uses TRBV9 with TRBJ2-5; D uncertain. Germline CDR1 and CDR2: SGDLS and YYNGEE. V gave up 0 bases and J gave up 5 bases, with 14 bases separating them. The CDR3 spans 15 residues. The CDR3 sequence is CASSVGARLHETQYF. Written as DNA, the CDR3 is TGTGCCAGCAGCGTAGGGGCCCGGCTGCACGAGACCCAGTACTTC.

The chain couples TRBV7-9 to TRBJ2-5; TRBD1 matches 7 bases. Matching the DNA end better, TRBJ2-7 makes the J call doubtful. From germline, CDR1 is SEHNR and CDR2 FQNEAQ (reference sequence). The CDR3 totals 12 residues. The CDR3: CASSPTGDEQYF. The DNA of the CDR3 is TGTGCCAGCAGTCCTACAGGGGACGAGCAGTACTTC.

V and J are TRBV29-1 and TRBJ2-7, with D possibly matching TRBD1 (6 bases). The germline CDR1 and CDR2 sequences are SQVTM and ANQGSEA. The CDR3 extends over 16 amino acids. V was trimmed by 0 bases and J by 1 base, leaving 16 bases between them. CDR3 sequence (DNA): TGCAGCGTTGAAGAAACAGGGAAGACGGGGTCCTACGAGCAGTACTTC. Encoded protein: CSVEETGKTGSYEQYF.

This CDR3 is CASSLDFNLAGGSTDTQYF. The CDR3 DNA reads as TGTGCCAGCAGCTTAGACTTTAATCTAGCGGGGGGGTCCACAGATACGCAGTATTTT. V gene TRBV11-3 combines with J gene TRBJ2-3; 12 bases fit TRBD2. Germline V lookup: CDR1 SGHNT, CDR2 YENEEA. The CDR3 runs 19 residues. With V trimmed by 0 bases and J by 2 bases, 9 bases remained unmatched.

The chain joins TRBV19 to TRBJ1-5; 7 bases line up with TRBD1. The V gene end was trimmed by 5 bases and the J gene end by 0 bases; junction bases not matched to a gene: 4. The CDR3 consists of 15 residues. Germline lookup yields CDR1 LNHDA and CDR2 SQIVND (reference sequence). The CDR3 DNA follows: TGTGCCAGTAGTTGGACAGGATTTAGCAATCAGCCCCAGCATTTT. Its translation: CASSWTGFSNQPQHF.

The J gene is TRBJ2-7, the V gene TRBV5-1; D perhaps matches TRBD1 (6 bases). V was cut by 2 bases and J by 1 base, with 13 bases left in between. The CDR3 is made up of 15 amino acids. CDR1 and CDR2 from the germline V gene are SGHRS and YFSETQ. The CDR3 bases are TGCGCCAGCAGCTTTGGGGGCCACCCTTCCTACGAGCAGTACTTC. Translation: CASSFGGHPSYEQYF.

V gene TRBV21-1 combines with J gene TRBJ2-7; the DNA was not compared with TRBD1, the D call given in the table. TRBV21-1 is deemed a pseudogene. The CDR3 loop spans 13 amino acids. The CDR3 is CASSSQFSYEQYF. CDR3 nucleotides: TGTGCCAGCAGCAGTCAGTTCTCCTACGAGCAGTACTTC.

This rearrangement joins TRBV28 to TRBJ2-1; the match to TRBD2 covers 9 bases. This CDR3 comprises 18 residues. Germline V gene lookup returns CDR1 MDHEN and CDR2 SYDVKM. Trimming took 6 bases from V and 7 from J; bases not matched to a gene: 19. The CDR3 sequence: CASSPGTSRRFGWNEQFF. The CDR3, as DNA: TGTGCCAGCAGCCCCGGGACTAGCCGACGGTTCGGGTGGAATGAGCAGTTCTTC.

Points on this clone: An end of the junction does not agree with germline; a read error may underlie this. Distinct nucleotide sequences in the sample also encode this CDR3. CDR3 coding DNA: TGTGCTAGCAGCGAGTCGGACAATGAGCAGTTCTTC. Protein sequence: CASSESDNEQFF. V usage is TRBV9 and J usage is TRBJ2-1; D remains ambiguous. CDR3 length equals 12 residues. Germline lookup yields CDR1 SGDLS and CDR2 YYNGEE.

A remark on this clone: A read error may account for a junction end that differs from germline. The rearrangement links TRBV7-7 to TRBJ2-5, with 7 positions matching TRBD1. Germline lookup yields CDR1 SSHAT and CDR2 FNYEAQ (reference sequence). CDR3 length: 14 amino acids. CDR3 nucleotide sequence: TGTGCTAGCAGCCAGGGACAGTCTGTGGAGACCCAGTACTTC. As protein: CASSQGQSVETQYF.

The CDR3, as DNA: TGTGCCAGCAGTTCAAGGAGGGCAGGGGGCGTCGAGCAGTACTTC. Encoded protein: CASSSRRAGGVEQYF. This chain connects TRBV28 to TRBJ2-7, with TRBD1 matching over 8 bases. This CDR3 is 15 amino acids long. After removal of 4 bases from V and 6 bases from J, the junction contained 11 bases not matched to a gene. Germline lookup yields CDR1 MDHEN and CDR2 SYDVKM.

The CDR3 DNA follows: TGTGCCAGCAGTTTAAGGGGGACCGGGGAGCTGTTTTTT. This sequence encodes CASSLRGTGELFF. The rearrangement joins TRBV28 to TRBJ2-2; maybe TRBD1 (6 bases). In germline, CDR1 is MDHEN, CDR2 SYDVKM. Between the trimmed V and J ends, which lost 2 bases and 5 bases, there was a span of 6 bases. The CDR3 extends over 13 amino acids.

This clone was found a few times. The rearrangement uses TRBV15 and TRBJ2-1; D gene uncertain. From germline, CDR1 is LNHNV and CDR2 YYDKDF (reference sequence). Trimming removed 3 bases at V and 4 bases at J, with 4 bases between. CDR3 length equals 12 residues. In nucleotides, the CDR3 is TGTGCCACCAGCAGGACTTACAATGAGCAGTTCTTC. Residues: CATSRTYNEQFF.

The V call is TRBV5-1, the J call TRBJ2-4; D might be TRBD2 (6 bases). The CDR3 consists of 19 residues. Germline-derived CDR1 and CDR2 are SGHRS and YFSETQ. V lost 6 bases and J lost 0, with 25 bases in between. The CDR3 DNA reads as TGCGCCAGCATCTCGGACGCCGCGACTAGGAGGATAGCCAAAAACATTCAGTACTTC. Its protein is CASISDAATRRIAKNIQYF.

The gene calls are TRBV6-5 and TRBJ1-2, with 10 bases matching TRBD1. Germline trimming cut 0 bases from V and 7 bases from J; bases unmatched to any gene: 2. CDR1 and CDR2 from the germline V gene are MNHEY and SVGAGI. CDR3 size: 14 residues. In DNA form, the CDR3 reads TGTGCCAGCAGTTACTCCGGACAGGGGGTTGGCTACACCTTC. It translates to CASSYSGQGVGYTF.

This sequence joins TRBV29-1 and TRBJ2-5, with TRBD1 matching over 8 bases. Germline trimming cut 6 bases from V and 0 bases from J; bases unmatched to any gene: 9. CDR1 SQVTM and CDR2 ANQGSEA come from the germline V gene. This CDR3 spans 15 amino acids. Here the CDR3 DNA reads TGCAGCGTGGAACCGGACAGGGCGGACCAAGAGACCCAGTACTTC. This encodes CSVEPDRADQETQYF.

CDR3 DNA sequence: TGTGCCAGCAGCTGGGGCAGCGGGGGGCCCGCAGATACGCAGTATTTT. As protein: CASSWGSGGPADTQYF. The chain couples TRBV7-2 to TRBJ2-3, with 9 bases that match TRBD2. The CDR3 sequence is 16 residues long. J was trimmed by 4 bases and V by 4 bases; bases with no gene match: 9. Germline V gives CDR1 SGHTA, CDR2 FQGNSA.

V usage is TRBV7-2 and J usage is TRBJ2-7; 10 positions agree with TRBD2. This CDR3 is 13 amino acids long. V was pared by 5 bases and J by 6 bases, with 4 bases of the junction left unmatched. CDR1 and CDR2 (germline): SGHTA, FQGNSA. CDR3 bases: TGTGCCAGCAGCCTGAGCGGGGGGGGCGAGCAGTACTTC. Amino acids: CASSLSGGGEQYF.

The gene calls are TRBV4-1 and TRBJ1-5; D unclear. The CDR3 is 14 residues long. Germline loops: CDR1 MGHRA, CDR2 YSYEKL. The V end lost 2 bases, the J end lost 6 bases, and 11 bases lay between the germline ends. CDR3 in DNA: TGCGCCAGCAGCCAACAGAGGGCGGGTCAGCCCCAGCATTTT. It codes for CASSQQRAGQPQHF.

This clone was found once. The chain links TRBV7-9 to TRBJ2-7; 7 bases align to TRBD1. Germline trimming cut 9 bases from V and 6 bases from J; bases unmatched to any gene: 8. The germline V gene has CDR1 SEHNR and CDR2 FQNEAQ (reference sequence). CDR3 size: 12 residues. In DNA form, the CDR3 reads TGTGCCAGTAGACAGGGTGGGCGCGAGCAGTACTTC. This encodes CASRQGGREQYF.

The chain uses TRBV19 and TRBJ2-1; 10 bases match TRBD2. CDR3 length: 14 residues. Germline V gives CDR1 LNHDA, CDR2 SQIVND (reference sequence). V trimming: 7 bases; J trimming: 9 bases; junction bases outside the gene matches: 9. CDR3 coding DNA: TGTGCCAGTAACCCAGCGGGGGGGCTCTTTGAGCAGTTCTTC. Translated: CASNPAGGLFEQFF.

The chain recombines TRBV19 with TRBJ1-1; D perhaps matches TRBD1 (5 bases). Germline V CDR1 and CDR2: LNHDA, SQIVND (reference sequence). The length of the CDR3 is 15 residues. The V and J ends lost 8 bases and 2 bases respectively, with 18 bases between them. The CDR3 spells CASVSRTPINTEAFF. Written as DNA, the CDR3 is TGTGCCAGTGTCTCTCGGACACCAATCAACACTGAAGCTTTCTTT.

This clone was seen a few times. This sequence joins TRBV5-6 and TRBJ2-1, with a tentative D call TRBD2 (7 bases). The CDR3 covers 14 residues. Germline-derived CDR1 and CDR2 are SGHDT and YYEEEE. V was pared by 5 bases and J by 7 bases, with 16 bases between. DNA of the CDR3: TGTGCCAGCAGAATCCGTGGGGGGGCGAATGAGCAGTTCTTC. Its translation: CASRIRGGANEQFF.

The V call is TRBV28, the J call TRBJ2-5; 8 bases fit TRBD2. The J call may be faulty, since TRBJ2-7 better matches the DNA end. Germline V gene data show CDR1 as MDHEN and CDR2 as SYDVKM. The CDR3 totals 15 residues. CDR3 protein: CASSLMVAGSSEQYF. For the CDR3, the DNA is TGTGCCAGCAGTTTAATGGTAGCGGGGTCTTCCGAGCAGTACTTC.